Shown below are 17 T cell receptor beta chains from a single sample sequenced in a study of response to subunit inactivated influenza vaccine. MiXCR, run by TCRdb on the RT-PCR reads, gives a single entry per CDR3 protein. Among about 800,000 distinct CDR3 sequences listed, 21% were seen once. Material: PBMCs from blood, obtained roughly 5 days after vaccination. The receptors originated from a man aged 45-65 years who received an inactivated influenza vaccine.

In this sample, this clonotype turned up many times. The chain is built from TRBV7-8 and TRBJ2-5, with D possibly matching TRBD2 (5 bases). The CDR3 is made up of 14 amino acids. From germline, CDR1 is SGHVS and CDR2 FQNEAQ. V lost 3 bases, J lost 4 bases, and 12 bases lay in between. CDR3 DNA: TGTGCCAGCAGCTTCGAGGAGGTCAGAGAGACCCAGTACTTC. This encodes CASSFEEVRETQYF.

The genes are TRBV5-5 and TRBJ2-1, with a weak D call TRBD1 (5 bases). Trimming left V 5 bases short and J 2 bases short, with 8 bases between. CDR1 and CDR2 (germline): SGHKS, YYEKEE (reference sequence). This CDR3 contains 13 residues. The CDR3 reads CASRTDPYNEQFF. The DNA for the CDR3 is TGTGCCAGCAGGACAGATCCCTACAATGAGCAGTTCTTC.

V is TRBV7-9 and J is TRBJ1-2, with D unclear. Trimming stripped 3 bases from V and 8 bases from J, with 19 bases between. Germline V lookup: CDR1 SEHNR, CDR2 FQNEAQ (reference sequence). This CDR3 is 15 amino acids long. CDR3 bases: TGTGCCAGCAGCTTGTACGCAATGGAGACCGGCGGCTACACCTTC. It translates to CASSLYAMETGGYTF.

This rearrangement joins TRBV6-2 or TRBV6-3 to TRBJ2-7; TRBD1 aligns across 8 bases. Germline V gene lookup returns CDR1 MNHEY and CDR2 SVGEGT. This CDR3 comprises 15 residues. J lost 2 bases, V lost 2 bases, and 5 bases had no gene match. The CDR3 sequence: CASSYRDRRPYEQYF. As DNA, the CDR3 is TGTGCCAGCAGTTACAGGGACAGGCGTCCCTACGAGCAGTACTTC.

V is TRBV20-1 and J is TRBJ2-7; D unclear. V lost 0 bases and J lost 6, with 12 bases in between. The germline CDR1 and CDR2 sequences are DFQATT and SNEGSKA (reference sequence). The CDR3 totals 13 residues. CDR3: CSARDRSLIEQYF. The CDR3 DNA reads TGCAGTGCTAGAGATCGCAGCCTAATCGAGCAGTACTTC.

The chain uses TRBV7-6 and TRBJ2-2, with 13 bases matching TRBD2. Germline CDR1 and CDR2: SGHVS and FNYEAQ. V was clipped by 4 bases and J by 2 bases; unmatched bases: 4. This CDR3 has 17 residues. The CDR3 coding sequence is TGTGCCAGCAGCTCCTGGACTAGCGGGAGTAACACCGGGGAGCTGTTTTTT. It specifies CASSSWTSGSNTGELFF.

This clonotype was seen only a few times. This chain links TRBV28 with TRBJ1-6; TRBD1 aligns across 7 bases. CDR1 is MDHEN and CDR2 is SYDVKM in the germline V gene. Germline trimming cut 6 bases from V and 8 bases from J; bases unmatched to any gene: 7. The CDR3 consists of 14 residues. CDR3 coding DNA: TGTGCCAGCAGACCCGGGACAGAGGATTCACCCCTCCACTTT. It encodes CASRPGTEDSPLHF.

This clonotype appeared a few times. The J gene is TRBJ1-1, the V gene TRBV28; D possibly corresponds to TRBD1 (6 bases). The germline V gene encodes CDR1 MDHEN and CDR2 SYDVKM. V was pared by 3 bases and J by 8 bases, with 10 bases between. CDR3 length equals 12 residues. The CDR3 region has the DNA TGTGCCAGCAGTTTCCCGGACAGCGAAGCTTTCTTT. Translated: CASSFPDSEAFF.

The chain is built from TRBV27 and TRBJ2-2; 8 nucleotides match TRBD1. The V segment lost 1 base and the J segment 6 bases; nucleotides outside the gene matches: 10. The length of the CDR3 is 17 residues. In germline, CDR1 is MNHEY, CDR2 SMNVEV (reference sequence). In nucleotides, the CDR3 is TGTGCCAGCAGTTTATTCCCGGGACAGGCGAGGGCCGGGGAGCTGTTTTTT. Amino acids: CASSLFPGQARAGELFF.

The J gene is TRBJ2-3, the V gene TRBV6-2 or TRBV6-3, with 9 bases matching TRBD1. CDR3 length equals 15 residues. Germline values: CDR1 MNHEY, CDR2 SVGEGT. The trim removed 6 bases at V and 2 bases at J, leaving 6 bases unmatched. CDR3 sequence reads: CASRARDRVTDTQYF. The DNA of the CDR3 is TGTGCCAGCAGGGCCCGGGACAGGGTCACAGATACGCAGTATTTT.

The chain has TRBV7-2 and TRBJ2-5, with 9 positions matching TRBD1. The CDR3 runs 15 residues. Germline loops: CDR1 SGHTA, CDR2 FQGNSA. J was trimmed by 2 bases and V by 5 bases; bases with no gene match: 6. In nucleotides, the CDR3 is TGTGCCAGCAGCGAACAGGGGGCTCATCAAGAGACCCAGTACTTC. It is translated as CASSEQGAHQETQYF.

This CDR3 reads CASSLGGSYYGYTF. CDR3 nucleotide sequence: TGTGCCAGCAGCTTAGGTGGCAGCTACTATGGCTACACCTTC. The genes are TRBV7-2 and TRBJ1-2; D remains unclear. The CDR3 totals 14 residues. Trimming left V 1 base short and J 3 bases short, with 9 bases between. The germline V gene has CDR1 SGHTA and CDR2 FQGNSA.

The CDR3 DNA reads as TGCGCCAGCAGCCAAGGCCCCTCCGGACAGGGATCCCATGAGCAGTTCTTC. This encodes CASSQGPSGQGSHEQFF. This rearrangement joins TRBV4-3 to TRBJ2-1; 8 bases agree with TRBD1. The CDR3 loop spans 17 amino acids. CDR1 and CDR2 from the germline V gene are LGHNA and YSLEER. V lost 1 base to trimming and J lost 8 bases; unmatched junction nucleotides: 13.

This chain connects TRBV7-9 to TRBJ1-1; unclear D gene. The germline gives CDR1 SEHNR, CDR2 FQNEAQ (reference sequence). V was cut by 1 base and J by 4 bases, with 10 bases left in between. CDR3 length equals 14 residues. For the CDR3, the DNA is TGTGCCAGCAGCTTAGATGCGGCGGCCACTGAAGCTTTCTTT. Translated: CASSLDAAATEAFF.

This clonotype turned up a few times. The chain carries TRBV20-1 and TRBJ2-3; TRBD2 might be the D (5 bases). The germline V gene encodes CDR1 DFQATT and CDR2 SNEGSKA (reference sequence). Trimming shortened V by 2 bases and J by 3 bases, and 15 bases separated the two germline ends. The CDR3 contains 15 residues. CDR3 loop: CSARTSSSGTDTQYF. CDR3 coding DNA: TGCAGTGCTAGAACTTCTTCCTCGGGGACAGATACGCAGTATTTT.

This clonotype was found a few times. Here the CDR3 reads CSGFERYEQYF. The CDR3 nucleotides read TGCAGTGGCTTTGAGCGATACGAGCAGTACTTC. The rearrangement joins TRBV20-1 to TRBJ2-7; D gene uncertain. The CDR3 is 11 amino acids. Trimming removed 7 bases at V and 4 bases at J, with 11 bases between. CDR1 DFQATT and CDR2 SNEGSKA come from the germline V gene (reference sequence).

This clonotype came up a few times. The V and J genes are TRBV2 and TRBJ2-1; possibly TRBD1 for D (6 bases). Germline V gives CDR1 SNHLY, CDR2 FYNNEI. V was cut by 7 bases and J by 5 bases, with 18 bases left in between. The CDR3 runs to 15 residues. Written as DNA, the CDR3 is TGTGCCAGCACCACTGGGGTCACAGGGCACAATGAGCAGTTCTTC. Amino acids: CASTTGVTGHNEQFF.